The rows below give T cell receptor beta chains drawn from one sample of a study of T cells in Graves' hyperthyroidism and ophthalmopathy. TCRdb independently ran MiXCR on the multiplex PCR reads; one entry per CDR3 protein. Among over 250,000 distinct CDR3 sequences listed, roughly 15% were seen once. The sequenced sample consisted of blood. The receptors shown here come from a woman aged 35 to 49 with Graves' ophthalmopathy. Both conserved end residues are part of each CDR3. The D gene is left open where the match is weak. Some rows have no size entry. The others give once, few or many, or a class for an expanded clone.

v_gene	abundance	d_gene	j_gene	CDR3aa	CDR3nt
TRBV10-2	.	.	TRBJ2-7	CASSPPGGGQYF	TGCGCCAGCAGTCCGCCAGGGGGAGGGCAGTACTTC
TRBV20-1	.	.	TRBJ2-6	CSATHSGANVLTF	TGCAGTGCTACACACTCTGGGGCCAACGTCCTGACTTTC
TRBV3-1	.	TRBD1	TRBJ1-2	CASSQTGEVYGYTF	TGTGCCAGCAGTCAGACAGGGGAGGTCTATGGCTACACCTTC
TRBV5-1	.	.	TRBJ1-6	CASSLAAGDISPLHF	TGCGCCAGCAGCTTGGCCGCAGGGGATATCTCACCCCTCCACTTT
TRBV6-1	many	.	TRBJ1-5	CASRTTKQPQHF	TGTGCCAGCAGGACTACCAAACAGCCCCAGCATTTT
TRBV12-3/TRBV12-4	many	TRBD1	TRBJ2-5	CASTHARGLEETQYF	TGTGCCAGCACCCACGCCAGGGGGCTAGAAGAGACCCAGTACTTC
TRBV29-1	many	TRBD1	TRBJ2-1	CSVVTGAYNEQFF	TGCAGCGTCGTGACAGGGGCCTACAATGAGCAGTTCTTC
TRBV24-1	many	TRBD1	TRBJ2-1	CATNNRGLEQFF	TGTGCCACCAACAACAGGGGGCTGGAGCAGTTCTTC
TRBV3-1	.	.	TRBJ1-6	CASSQSLFNSPLHF	TGTGCCAGCAGCCAATCCCTTTTTAATTCACCCCTCCACTTT
TRBV7-8	many	.	TRBJ2-4	CASSLGDSAKNIQYF	TGTGCCAGCAGCTTAGGGGACTCCGCCAAAAACATTCAGTACTTC
TRBV5-1	.	.	TRBJ2-2	CASSAAGELFF	TGCGCCAGCAGCGCGGCCGGGGAGCTGTTTTTT
TRBV13	many	TRBD1	TRBJ2-7	CASGQQGTTYEQYF	TGTGCCAGCGGACAACAGGGGACCACCTACGAGCAGTACTTC
TRBV27	.	.	TRBJ2-1	CASSVGSTYNEQFF	TGTGCCAGCAGTGTGGGGAGCACCTACAATGAGCAGTTCTTC
TRBV20-1	many	.	TRBJ1-3	CSARAGVLGNTIYF	TGCAGTGCTAGGGCGGGGGTGTTGGGAAACACCATATATTTT
TRBV20-1	.	TRBD2	TRBJ2-5	CSARGGAGETQYF	TGCAGTGCTCGCGGGGGGGCCGGAGAGACCCAGTACTTC
TRBV27	many	.	TRBJ1-2	CASSLGGSYGYTF	TGTGCCAGCAGTTTAGGCGGGAGCTATGGCTACACCTTC
TRBV10-3	.	.	TRBJ2-7	CAISEGAPDSAYEQYF	TGTGCCATCAGTGAAGGAGCCCCCGACTCTGCCTACGAGCAGTACTTC
TRBV4-1	.	TRBD1	TRBJ1-1	CASSQWDRYTEAFF	TGCGCCAGCAGCCAATGGGACAGATACACTGAAGCTTTCTTT
TRBV7-9	few	TRBD2	TRBJ2-7	CASSLTSGAYEQYF	TGTGCCAGCAGCCTGACTAGCGGGGCCTACGAGCAGTACTTC
TRBV5-1	many	.	TRBJ2-3	CASSRTDTTDTQYF	TGCGCCAGCAGCCGGACAGACACCACAGATACGCAGTATTTT
TRBV20-1	few	.	TRBJ1-1	CSAHRQGLNTEAFF	TGCAGTGCCCACCGGCAGGGACTGAACACTGAAGCTTTCTTT
TRBV7-8	many	TRBD2	TRBJ2-1	CASSLALASGGYEQFF	TGTGCCAGCAGCTTAGCTTTGGCTAGCGGGGGCTATGAGCAGTTCTTC
TRBV6-1	many	.	TRBJ1-6	CASSERSRGTYNSPLHF	TGTGCCAGCAGTGAAAGGAGTAGGGGAACATATAATTCACCCCTCCACTTT
TRBV18	few	.	TRBJ1-1	CASSPVGGVTEAFF	TGTGCCAGCTCACCAGTGGGGGGCGTAACTGAAGCTTTCTTT
TRBV29-1	.	.	TRBJ2-1	CSVGLTSRVF	TGCAGCGTTGGGTTGACTAGTAGGGTCTTC
TRBV7-9	.	.	TRBJ2-3	CASGPGIITEYRGDTQYF	TGTGCCAGCGGCCCTGGGATCATAACCGAGTATAGAGGAGATACGCAGTATTTT
TRBV24-1	many	.	TRBJ2-3	CATSRNRGSTDTQYF	TGTGCCACCAGTAGGAATAGGGGGAGCACAGATACGCAGTATTTT
TRBV20-1	many	TRBD2	TRBJ2-7	CSARAGLAGGMVRYEQYF	TGCAGTGCTAGGGCCGGACTAGCGGGGGGGATGGTTCGGTACGAGCAGTACTTC
TRBV7-8	many	.	TRBJ1-2	CASSLGRIRYGYTF	TGTGCCAGCAGCTTAGGGAGGATCCGCTATGGCTACACCTTC
TRBV18	.	TRBD1	TRBJ1-3	CASSSDRSSGNTIYF	TGTGCCAGCTCATCGGACAGGAGCTCTGGAAACACCATATATTTT
TRBV20-1	few	TRBD2	TRBJ2-2	CSASSREGTGELFF	TGCAGTGCTAGCTCTAGGGAGGGTACCGGGGAGCTGTTTTTT
TRBV12-3/TRBV12-4	many	.	TRBJ1-1	CASSPQTLNTEAFF	TGTGCCAGCAGTCCTCAGACATTGAACACTGAAGCTTTCTTT
TRBV6-1	many	.	TRBJ1-1	CASSLIAGEATEAFF	TGTGCCAGCAGTCTCATCGCAGGGGAAGCCACTGAAGCTTTCTTT
TRBV10-3	.	.	TRBJ1-2	CAISELPNYGYTF	TGTGCCATCAGTGAGCTCCCTAACTATGGCTACACCTTC
TRBV5-1	many	.	TRBJ1-1	CASSSSLGPEAFF	TGCGCCAGCAGCTCGTCCCTGGGTCCTGAAGCTTTCTTT
TRBV3-1	many	.	TRBJ1-1	CASSQYGRGPTEAFF	TGTGCCAGCAGCCAGTATGGCAGGGGACCGACTGAAGCTTTCTTT
TRBV3-1	few	.	TRBJ1-2	CASSQERWHGYTF	TGTGCCAGCAGCCAAGAGCGATGGCATGGCTACACCTTC
TRBV7-2	many	.	TRBJ2-1	CASSSIDDSYNEQFF	TGTGCCAGCAGCTCGATCGACGACTCCTACAATGAGCAGTTCTTC